This paragraph covers one TCR beta chain sequence. The antigen remains undetermined. TCRdb's copy holds only in-frame clones and misses some; the assay was immunoSEQ multiplex PCR. This table has some 100,000 clones, over 75% appearing once. The source of the sample is a study of T cell responses to AZD1222 COVID-19 vaccine. CDR3 length equals 15 residues. J lost 3 bases, V lost 5 bases, and 5 bases had no gene match. Germline CDR1 reads SGHDT; CDR2 reads YYEEEE. Study outcomes and limitations: Regions 160-218 and 743-854 held dominance among vaccine-associated CD4 TCRs, which spanned spike.

The receptor was isolated from an adult in good health. The input for sequencing was peripheral blood, taken on day 0 of MenACWY control vaccination. The chain has TRBV5-6 and TRBJ2-1, with TRBD2 matching over 10 bases. CDR3 in DNA: TGTGCCAGCAGGGCACTAGCGGGGATCTACAATGAGCAGTTCTTC. Protein sequence: CASRALAGIYNEQFF. The entire variable domain, with the rest obtained from reference TRBV5-6 and TRBJ2-1, is as follows: DAGVTQSPTHLIKTRGQQVTLRCSPKSGHDTVSWYQQALGQGPQFIFQYYEEEERQRGNFPDRFSGHQFPNYSSELNVNALLLGDSALYLCASRALAGIYNEQFFGPGTRLTVL.